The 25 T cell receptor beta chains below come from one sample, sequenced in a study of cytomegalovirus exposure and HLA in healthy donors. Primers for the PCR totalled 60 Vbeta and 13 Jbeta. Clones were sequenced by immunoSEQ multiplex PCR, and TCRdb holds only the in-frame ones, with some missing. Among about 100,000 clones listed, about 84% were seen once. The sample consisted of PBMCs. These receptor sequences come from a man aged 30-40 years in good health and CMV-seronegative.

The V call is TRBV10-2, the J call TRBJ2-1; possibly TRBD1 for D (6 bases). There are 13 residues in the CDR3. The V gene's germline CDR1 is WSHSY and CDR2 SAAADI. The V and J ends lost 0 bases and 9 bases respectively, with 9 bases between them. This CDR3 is CASSESPGVEQFF. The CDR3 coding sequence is TGCGCCAGCAGTGAGTCGCCAGGGGTTGAGCAGTTCTTC.

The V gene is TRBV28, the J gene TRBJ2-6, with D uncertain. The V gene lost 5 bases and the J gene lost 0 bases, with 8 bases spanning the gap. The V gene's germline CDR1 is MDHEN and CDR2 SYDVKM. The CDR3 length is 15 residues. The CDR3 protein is CASSLQSSGANVLTF. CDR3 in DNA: TGTGCCAGCAGTCTACAGAGCTCTGGGGCCAACGTCCTGACTTTC.

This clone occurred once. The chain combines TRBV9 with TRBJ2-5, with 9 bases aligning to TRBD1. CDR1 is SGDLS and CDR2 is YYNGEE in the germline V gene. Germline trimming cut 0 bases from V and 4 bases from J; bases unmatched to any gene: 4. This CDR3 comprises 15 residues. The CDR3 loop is CASSVDDRGLETQYF. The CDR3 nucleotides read TGTGCCAGCAGCGTAGATGACAGGGGGTTAGAGACCCAGTACTTC.

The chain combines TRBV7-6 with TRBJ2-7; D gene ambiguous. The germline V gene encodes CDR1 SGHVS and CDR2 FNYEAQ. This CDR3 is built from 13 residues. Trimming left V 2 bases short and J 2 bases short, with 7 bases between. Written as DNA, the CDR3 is TGTGCCAGCAGCTTACAGGAAACCTACGAGCAGTACTTC. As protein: CASSLQETYEQYF.

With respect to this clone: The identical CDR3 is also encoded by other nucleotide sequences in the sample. CDR3: CASRPEDRGYEQYF. The CDR3 nucleotides read TGTGCCAGCCGCCCCGAGGACAGGGGCTACGAGCAGTACTTC. This chain connects TRBV28 to TRBJ2-7, with 9 bases matching TRBD1. Trimming at V came to 8 bases and at J to 3 bases, leaving 8 bases not matched to a gene. In germline, CDR1 is MDHEN, CDR2 SYDVKM. CDR3 length: 14 residues.

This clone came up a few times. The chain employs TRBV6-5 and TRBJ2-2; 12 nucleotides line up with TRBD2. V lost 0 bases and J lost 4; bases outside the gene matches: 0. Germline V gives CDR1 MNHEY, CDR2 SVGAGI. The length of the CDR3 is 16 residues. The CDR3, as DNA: TGTGCCAGCAGTTACTCGACTAGCGGGAGCACCGGGGAGCTGTTTTTT. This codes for CASSYSTSGSTGELFF.

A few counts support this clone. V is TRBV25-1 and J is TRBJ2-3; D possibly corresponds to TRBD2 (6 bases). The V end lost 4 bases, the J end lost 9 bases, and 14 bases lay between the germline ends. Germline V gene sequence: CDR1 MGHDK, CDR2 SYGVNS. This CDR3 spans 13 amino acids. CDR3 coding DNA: TGTGCCAGCAGTGTTAAGGAGGGACCAACGCAGTATTTT. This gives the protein CASSVKEGPTQYF.

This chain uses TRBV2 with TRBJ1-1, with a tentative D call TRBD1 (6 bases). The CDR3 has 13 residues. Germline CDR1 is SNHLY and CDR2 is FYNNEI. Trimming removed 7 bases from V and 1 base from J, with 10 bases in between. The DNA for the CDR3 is TGTGCCAGCATGGGGGCCTCGAACACTGAAGCTTTCTTT. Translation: CASMGASNTEAFF.

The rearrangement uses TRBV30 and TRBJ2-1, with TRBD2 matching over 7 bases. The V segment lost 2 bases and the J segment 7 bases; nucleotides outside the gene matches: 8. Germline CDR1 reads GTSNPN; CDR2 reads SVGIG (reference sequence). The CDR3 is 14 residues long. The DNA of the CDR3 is TGTGCCTGGAGTCATGGGGGGGAGTGGAATGAGCAGTTCTTC. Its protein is CAWSHGGEWNEQFF.

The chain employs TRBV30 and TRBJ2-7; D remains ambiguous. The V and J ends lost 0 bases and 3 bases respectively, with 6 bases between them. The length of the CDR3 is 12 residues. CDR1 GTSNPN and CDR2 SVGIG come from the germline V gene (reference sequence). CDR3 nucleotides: TGTGCCTGGAGTGTATATATCTACGAGCAGTACTTC. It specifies CAWSVYIYEQYF.

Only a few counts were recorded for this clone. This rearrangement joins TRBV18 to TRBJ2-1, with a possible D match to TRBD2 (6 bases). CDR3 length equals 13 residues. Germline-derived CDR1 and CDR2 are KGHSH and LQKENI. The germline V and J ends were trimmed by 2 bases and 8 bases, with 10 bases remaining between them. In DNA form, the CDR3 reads TGTGCCAGCTCACCAGTGGGGGAGGATGAGCAGTTCTTC. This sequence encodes CASSPVGEDEQFF.

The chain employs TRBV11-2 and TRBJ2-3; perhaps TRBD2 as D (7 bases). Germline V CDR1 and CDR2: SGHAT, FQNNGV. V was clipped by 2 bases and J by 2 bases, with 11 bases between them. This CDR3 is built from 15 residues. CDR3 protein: CASSLIGGLTDTQYF. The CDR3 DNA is TGTGCCAGCAGCTTAATCGGGGGGCTCACAGATACGCAGTATTTT.

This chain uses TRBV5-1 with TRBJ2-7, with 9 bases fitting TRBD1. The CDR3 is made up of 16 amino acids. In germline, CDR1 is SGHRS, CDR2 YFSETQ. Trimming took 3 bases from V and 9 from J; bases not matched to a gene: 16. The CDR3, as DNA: TGCGCCAGCAGCTCGTCCTCCGGAACAGGGGGCGCGGTGCAGTACTTC. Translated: CASSSSSGTGGAVQYF.

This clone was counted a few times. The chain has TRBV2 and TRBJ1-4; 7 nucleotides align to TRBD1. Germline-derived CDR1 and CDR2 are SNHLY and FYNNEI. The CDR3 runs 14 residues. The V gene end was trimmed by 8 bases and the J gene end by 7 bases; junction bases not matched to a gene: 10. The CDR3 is CASQRTGEVEKLFF. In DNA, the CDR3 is TGTGCCAGCCAGAGAACAGGGGAGGTTGAAAAACTGTTTTTT.

CDR3 protein: CASSSPGLAYEQYF. The CDR3 bases are TGCGCCAGCAGCTCACCGGGACTAGCCTACGAGCAGTACTTC. The rearrangement links TRBV5-1 to TRBJ2-7, with 8 positions matching TRBD2. The CDR3 runs 14 residues. Germline V CDR1 and CDR2: SGHRS, YFSETQ. With 3 bases clipped from V and 2 bases from J, the junction kept 4 bases outside the gene matches.

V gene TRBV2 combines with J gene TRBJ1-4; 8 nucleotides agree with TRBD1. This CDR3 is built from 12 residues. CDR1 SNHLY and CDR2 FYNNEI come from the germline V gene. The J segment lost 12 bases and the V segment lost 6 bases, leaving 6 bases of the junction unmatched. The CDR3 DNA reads TGTGCCAGCAGCGGACAGGGCGCGGAACTGTTTTTT. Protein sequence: CASSGQGAELFF.

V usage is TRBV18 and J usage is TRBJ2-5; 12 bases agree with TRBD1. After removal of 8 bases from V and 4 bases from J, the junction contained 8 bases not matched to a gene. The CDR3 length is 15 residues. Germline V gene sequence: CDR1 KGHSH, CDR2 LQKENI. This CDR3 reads CASRTGTGGRETQYF. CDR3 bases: TGTGCCAGCCGCACGGGGACAGGGGGCCGAGAGACCCAGTACTTC.

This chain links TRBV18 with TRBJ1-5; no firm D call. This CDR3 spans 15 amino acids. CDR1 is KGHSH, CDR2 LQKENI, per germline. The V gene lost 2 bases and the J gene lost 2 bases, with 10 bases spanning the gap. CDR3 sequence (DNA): TGTGCCAGCTCACCAGAGGGTTCGGGCAATCAGCCCCAGCATTTT. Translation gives CASSPEGSGNQPQHF. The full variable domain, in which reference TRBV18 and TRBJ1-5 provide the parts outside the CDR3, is NAGVMQNPRHLVRRRGQEARLRCSPMKGHSHVYWYRQLPEEGLKFMVYLQKENIIDESGMPKERFSAEFPKEGPSILRIQQVVRGDSAAYFCASSPEGSGNQPQHFGDGTRLSIL.

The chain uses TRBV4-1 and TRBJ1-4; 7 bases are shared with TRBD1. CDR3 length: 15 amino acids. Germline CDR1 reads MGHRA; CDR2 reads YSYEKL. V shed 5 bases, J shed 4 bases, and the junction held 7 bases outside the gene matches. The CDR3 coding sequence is TGCGCCAGCAGCTCCCGACAGGGCCTTAATGAAAAACTGTTTTTT. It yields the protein CASSSRQGLNEKLFF.

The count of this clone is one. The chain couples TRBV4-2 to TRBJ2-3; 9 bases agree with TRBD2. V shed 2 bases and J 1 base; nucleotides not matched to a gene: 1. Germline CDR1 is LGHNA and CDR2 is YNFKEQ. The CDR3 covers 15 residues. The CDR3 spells CASSQWTSGTDTQYF. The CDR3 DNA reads TGTGCCAGCAGCCAATGGACTAGCGGCACAGATACGCAGTATTTT.

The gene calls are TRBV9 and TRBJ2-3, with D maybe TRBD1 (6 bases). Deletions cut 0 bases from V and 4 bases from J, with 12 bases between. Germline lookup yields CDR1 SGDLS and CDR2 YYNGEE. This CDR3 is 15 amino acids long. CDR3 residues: CASSVAQGKSDTQYF. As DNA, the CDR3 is TGTGCCAGCAGCGTAGCCCAGGGGAAGTCAGATACGCAGTATTTT.

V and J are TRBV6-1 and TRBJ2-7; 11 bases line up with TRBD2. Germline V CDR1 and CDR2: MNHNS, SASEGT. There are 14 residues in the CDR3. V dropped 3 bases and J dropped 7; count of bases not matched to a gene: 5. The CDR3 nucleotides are TGTGCCAGCAGTGAGGCTAGCGGGAGGTTTGAGCAGTACTTC. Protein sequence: CASSEASGRFEQYF.

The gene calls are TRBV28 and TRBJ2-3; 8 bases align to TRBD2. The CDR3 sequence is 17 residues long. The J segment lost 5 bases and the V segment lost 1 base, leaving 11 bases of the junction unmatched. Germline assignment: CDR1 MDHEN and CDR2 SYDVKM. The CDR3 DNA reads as TGTGCCAGCAGTTTATTCGTTGCGGGAGGAAGCGGAGATACGCAGTATTTT. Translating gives CASSLFVAGGSGDTQYF.

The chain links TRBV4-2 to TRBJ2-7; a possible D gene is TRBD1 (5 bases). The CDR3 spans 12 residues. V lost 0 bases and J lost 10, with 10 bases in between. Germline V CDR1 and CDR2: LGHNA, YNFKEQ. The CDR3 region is CASSQEGEVQYF. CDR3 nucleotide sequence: TGTGCCAGCAGCCAAGAAGGGGAAGTCCAGTACTTC.

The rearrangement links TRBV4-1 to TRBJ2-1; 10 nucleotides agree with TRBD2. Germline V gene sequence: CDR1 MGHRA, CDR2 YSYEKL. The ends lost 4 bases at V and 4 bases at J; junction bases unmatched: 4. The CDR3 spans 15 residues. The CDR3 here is CASSRGTSVYNEQFF. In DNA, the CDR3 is TGCGCCAGCAGCCGCGGGACTAGCGTGTACAATGAGCAGTTCTTC.